Shown below are 7 T cell receptor beta chains from a single sample sequenced in a study of blood T cell repertoires in COVID-19. Only in-frame clones appear in the TCRdb table, and some are missing; sequencing was by immunoSEQ multiplex PCR. The sample holds about 140,000 clones, roughly four fifths seen once. Sequencing input: PBMCs or T cells enriched from blood (not recorded which). The receptors were sampled from a woman younger than 30 who had been exposed to COVID-19.

This clone occurred once. V and J are TRBV5-1 and TRBJ2-6; 10 bases map to TRBD1. V shed 4 bases, J shed 0 bases, and the junction held 1 base outside the gene matches. The CDR3 runs to 16 residues. The germline gives CDR1 SGHRS, CDR2 YFSETQ. The CDR3 loop is CASSRQGASGANVLTF. As DNA, the CDR3 is TGCGCCAGCAGCCGACAGGGGGCCTCTGGGGCCAACGTCCTGACTTTC.

V is TRBV5-6 and J is TRBJ2-3, with 7 bases identical to TRBD2. The CDR3 runs to 16 residues. Germline assignment: CDR1 SGHDT and CDR2 YYEEEE. V dropped 2 bases and J dropped 2; count of bases not matched to a gene: 8. The CDR3 DNA follows: TGTGCCAGCAGCTTCTACACTAGCGAATACACAGATACGCAGTATTTT. Its translation is CASSFYTSEYTDTQYF.

Remarks on this clone: No DNA is shown, since the ends of the CDR3 on it are uncertain; the CDR3 is the one TCRdb lists. This chain uses TRBV19 with TRBJ1-2. The CDR3 is 13 amino acids in total, end residues counted. The germline CDR1 and CDR2 sequences are LNHDA and SQIVND (reference sequence). The CDR3 reads CASSLSLFFGYTF.

V is TRBV12-3 or TRBV12-4 and J is TRBJ1-1; D uncertain. The CDR3 is 13 amino acids. The V gene lost 9 bases and the J gene lost 3 bases, with 14 bases spanning the gap. The DNA of the CDR3 is TGTGCCAGTAAGGAGTACTCCCACACTGAAGCTTTCTTT. It yields the protein CASKEYSHTEAFF.

CDR3 nucleotides: TGTGCCAGCAGCCCGCTATTAGGGACAAATCGCAATCAGCCCCAGCATTTT. It yields the protein CASSPLLGTNRNQPQHF. The V call is TRBV5-5, the J call TRBJ1-5; D perhaps matches TRBD1 (6 bases). The CDR3 length is 17 residues. Germline CDR1 and CDR2: SGHKS and YYEKEE (reference sequence). V lost 4 bases, J lost 2 bases, and 19 bases lay in between.

The rearrangement uses TRBV2 and TRBJ1-2; D gene unclear. This CDR3 has 14 amino acids. Germline V CDR1 and CDR2: SNHLY, FYNNEI. Trimming stripped 3 bases from V and 0 bases from J, with 8 bases between. The CDR3 loop is CASSDRRANYGYTF. CDR3 DNA: TGTGCCAGCAGTGATAGGAGAGCTAACTATGGCTACACCTTC.

This chain links TRBV29-1 with TRBJ2-5, with 12 bases matching TRBD2. Looked up from germline, CDR1 is SQVTM and CDR2 is ANQGSEA. CDR3 length: 15 residues. Trimming cost V 5 bases and J 5 bases; bases outside gene matches: 9. The CDR3 DNA is TGCAGCGTTAACCGCGGCACTAGCGGGAGGGAGACCCAGTACTTC. Encoded protein: CSVNRGTSGRETQYF.